The 24 T cell receptor beta chains reported below all come from one sample, sequenced in a study of shared clonotypes between healthy human individuals. The protocol was immunoSEQ multiplex PCR, while the TCRdb copy is restricted to in-frame clones and leaves out a portion. Among hundreds of thousands of clones listed, less than 96% were seen once. The sequenced material came from naive CD4+ T cells sorted from blood. The subset here: CD45RA+ positively selected. The receptors stem from a woman aged 25-40 years in good health.

In this sample, this clone turned up once. V usage is TRBV28 and J usage is TRBJ2-7; D is perhaps TRBD1 (6 bases). With 2 bases removed from V and 6 bases from J, the gap between germline ends came to 11 bases. Germline V gives CDR1 MDHEN, CDR2 SYDVKM. The CDR3 runs to 13 residues. In DNA, the CDR3 is TGTGCCAGCAGTTTAGGACAGACCGCCGAGCAGTACTTC. It translates to CASSLGQTAEQYF.

The chain recombines TRBV4-2 with TRBJ2-7; 13 nucleotides align to TRBD2. CDR1 LGHNA and CDR2 YNFKEQ come from the germline V gene. CDR3 length: 16 amino acids. V shed 4 bases, J shed 1 base, and the junction held 4 bases outside the gene matches. CDR3 protein: CASSPGLAGRSYEQYF. The CDR3 DNA follows: TGTGCCAGCAGCCCGGGACTAGCGGGACGATCCTACGAGCAGTACTTC.

This rearrangement joins TRBV7-8 to TRBJ2-1; D remains ambiguous. CDR1 and CDR2 (germline): SGHVS, FQNEAQ. This CDR3 region has 18 residues. V lost 2 bases to trimming and J lost 0 bases, with 17 bases between them. Here the CDR3 DNA reads TGTGCCAGCAGCTTACCCGGAGTGCAGGCCAGCTCCTACAATGAGCAGTTCTTC. This gives the protein CASSLPGVQASSYNEQFF.

The chain links TRBV5-1 to TRBJ2-5; 8 bases match TRBD2. J lost 0 bases, V lost 4 bases, and 17 bases had no gene match. CDR1 and CDR2 from the germline V gene are SGHRS and YFSETQ. This CDR3 is built from 19 residues. DNA for the CDR3: TGCGCCAGCAGCGGGATTAAAGCGGGGGCCATCCCGTACCAAGAGACCCAGTACTTC. Its translation: CASSGIKAGAIPYQETQYF.

This clone showed up just once. V usage is TRBV7-6 and J usage is TRBJ2-5; D possibly corresponds to TRBD2 (5 bases). This CDR3 has 15 residues. The V and J ends lost 1 base and 11 bases respectively, with 20 bases between them. Germline V gives CDR1 SGHVS, CDR2 FNYEAQ. The CDR3 loop reads CASSLEPRKGREQYF. The CDR3 DNA is TGTGCCAGCAGCTTAGAACCCCGCAAGGGTAGGGAGCAGTACTTC. Combining the CDR3 with reference TRBV7-6 and TRBJ2-5 gives the whole variable domain GAGVSQSPRYKVTKRGQDVALRCDPISGHVSLYWYRQALGQGPEFLTYFNYEAQQDKSGLPNDRFSAERPEGSISTLTIQRTEQRDSAMYRCASSLEPRKGREQYFGPGTRLLVL.

This chain joins TRBV29-1 and TRBJ2-7, with D perhaps TRBD1 (5 bases). V shed 4 bases and J shed 0 bases, with 10 bases lying between them. The CDR3 runs 13 residues. The germline CDR1 and CDR2 sequences are SQVTM and ANQGSEA. The CDR3 loop reads CSVAGIPSYEQYF. CDR3 bases: TGCAGCGTTGCAGGGATCCCCTCCTACGAGCAGTACTTC.

The V call is TRBV5-6, the J call TRBJ1-1, with D maybe TRBD1 (6 bases). The V gene's germline CDR1 is SGHDT and CDR2 YYEEEE. The CDR3 totals 13 residues. V was shortened by 2 bases and J by 11 bases, with 16 bases between the two germline ends. CDR3 loop: CASSFVGDRSAFF. CDR3 in DNA: TGTGCCAGCAGCTTTGTCGGCGACAGGAGTGCTTTCTTT.

The rearrangement uses TRBV19 and TRBJ1-1; D uncertain. The length of the CDR3 is 14 residues. Germline CDR1 LNHDA, CDR2 SQIVND (reference sequence). V gave up 3 bases and J gave up 4 bases, with 12 bases separating them. The CDR3 coding sequence is TGTGCCAGTAGTATCTCTTCCGGGAGCACTGAAGCTTTCTTT. It is translated as CASSISSGSTEAFF.

The chain uses TRBV5-1 and TRBJ1-5; 11 nucleotides match TRBD1. The junction had 8 bases not matched to a gene; V was cut back by 5 bases and J by 4 bases. This CDR3 is 16 amino acids long. The germline V gene encodes CDR1 SGHRS and CDR2 YFSETQ. The CDR3 here is CASRAGQGAENQPQHF. In DNA form, the CDR3 reads TGCGCCAGCAGAGCCGGACAGGGGGCTGAAAATCAGCCCCAGCATTTT.

The chain links TRBV6-1 to TRBJ2-1, with 7 bases matching TRBD2. V lost 6 bases and J lost 4; bases outside the gene matches: 6. The germline V gene encodes CDR1 MNHNS and CDR2 SASEGT. This CDR3 has 14 residues. The CDR3 loop is CASRASGGYNEQFF. The CDR3, as DNA: TGTGCCAGCAGGGCCTCGGGGGGTTACAATGAGCAGTTCTTC.

In its sample, this clone was seen once. The chain carries TRBV28 and TRBJ2-7, with 11 bases identical to TRBD2. The CDR3 has 14 residues. V gave up 8 bases and J gave up 3 bases; unmatched junction bases: 6. Germline CDR1 is MDHEN and CDR2 is SYDVKM. The CDR3 coding sequence is TGTGCCAGCTGGGGTAGCGGGAGGGACTACGAGCAGTACTTC. Translation gives CASWGSGRDYEQYF.

The rearrangement uses TRBV29-1 and TRBJ2-1; maybe TRBD2 (5 bases). V was pared by 3 bases and J by 6 bases, with 15 bases between. The CDR3 spans 14 residues. In germline, CDR1 is SQVTM, CDR2 ANQGSEA. Here the CDR3 reads CSVDRVGVVNEQFF. The CDR3 nucleotides are TGCAGCGTTGATAGAGTGGGAGTCGTCAATGAGCAGTTCTTC.

V usage is TRBV10-3 and J usage is TRBJ2-5; D ambiguous. Trimming stripped 6 bases from V and 3 bases from J, with 11 bases between. The CDR3 extends over 13 amino acids. Germline lookup yields CDR1 ENHRY and CDR2 SYGVKD. The CDR3 coding sequence is TGTGCCATCAGACCGGGCCCTGAAGAGACCCAGTACTTC. Its protein is CAIRPGPEETQYF.

The chain links TRBV4-1 to TRBJ2-3; D perhaps matches TRBD2 (6 bases). The CDR3 totals 17 residues. The V and J ends lost 1 base and 0 bases respectively, with 14 bases between them. Germline V lookup: CDR1 MGHRA, CDR2 YSYEKL. Here the CDR3 reads CASSQAPGRTSTDTQYF. CDR3 sequence (DNA): TGCGCCAGCAGCCAAGCTCCCGGGAGAACTAGCACAGATACGCAGTATTTT.

The CDR3 protein is CASSYVGQGRGEQFF. The CDR3 nucleotides read TGTGCCAGCAGCTACGTTGGACAGGGAAGGGGTGAGCAGTTCTTC. The chain joins TRBV5-6 to TRBJ2-1, with 8 bases fitting TRBD1. The CDR3 covers 15 residues. The germline V gene has CDR1 SGHDT and CDR2 YYEEEE. Trimming at V came to 3 bases and at J to 9 bases, leaving 11 bases not matched to a gene.

The table lists this clone with a count of one. V is TRBV2 and J is TRBJ1-2, with 7 bases that match TRBD1. Per the germline V gene, CDR1 is SNHLY and CDR2 is FYNNEI. V was clipped by 7 bases and J by 3 bases; unmatched bases: 8. The CDR3 is 14 residues long. CDR3 in DNA: TGTGCCAGCAAGACAGGGAGCATTGACTATGGCTACACCTTC. Its translation is CASKTGSIDYGYTF.

This chain joins TRBV21-1 and TRBJ2-7; TRBD2 is taken as the D call from the table, unchecked against the DNA. TRBV21-1 is a pseudogene. The CDR3 consists of 14 residues. CDR3 sequence (DNA): TGTGCCAGCAGCAAAGACTCGACTTCGAACGAGCAGTACTTC. As protein: CASSKDSTSNEQYF.

This clone was seen only once. The rearrangement uses TRBV7-9 and TRBJ1-5; tentatively, D is TRBD1 (6 bases). V gave up 1 base and J gave up 6 bases, with 16 bases separating them. The CDR3 is 16 amino acids. Germline CDR1 and CDR2: SEHNR and FQNEAQ (reference sequence). The CDR3 DNA sequence: TGTGCCAGCAGCTTAGTCCGGGACAACCTCCCTCAGCCCCAGCATTTT. Amino acids: CASSLVRDNLPQPQHF.

The genes are TRBV6-1 and TRBJ1-5; 7 nucleotides align to TRBD1. Trimming cost V 4 bases and J 3 bases; bases outside gene matches: 9. Looked up from germline, CDR1 is MNHNS and CDR2 is SASEGT. The CDR3 consists of 16 residues. The CDR3 DNA reads TGTGCCAGCAGTGCGAGACAGGGCCCACCCAATCAGCCCCAGCATTTT. Translated: CASSARQGPPNQPQHF.

The chain combines TRBV18 with TRBJ2-3; D is undetermined. The germline V and J ends were trimmed by 8 bases and 7 bases, with 19 bases remaining between them. There are 14 residues in the CDR3. Germline lookup yields CDR1 KGHSH and CDR2 LQKENI. The CDR3 region has the DNA TGTGCCAGCGCGACCAGGTCCGACTTTCATACGCAGTATTTT. Its translation: CASATRSDFHTQYF.

The genes are TRBV2 and TRBJ2-7; 7 bases align to TRBD2. There are 11 residues in the CDR3. CDR1 is SNHLY, CDR2 FYNNEI, per germline. J was trimmed by 11 bases and V by 5 bases; bases with no gene match: 6. The CDR3 coding sequence is TGTGCCAGCAGTCTAGCGGACCAAAAGTACTTC. This gives the protein CASSLADQKYF.

This chain uses TRBV5-1 with TRBJ2-2; TRBD2 agrees at 7 bases. V lost 2 bases, J lost 1 base, and 2 bases stayed unmatched. The CDR3 runs 15 residues. CDR1 is SGHRS and CDR2 is YFSETQ in the germline V gene. The CDR3 loop is CASSLAGMNTGELFF. The CDR3 DNA sequence: TGCGCCAGCAGCTTAGCGGGAATGAACACCGGGGAGCTGTTTTTT.

The chain links TRBV27 to TRBJ2-2; possibly TRBD1 for D (6 bases). Germline CDR1 MNHEY, CDR2 SMNVEV (reference sequence). The V end lost 3 bases, the J end lost 4 bases, and 21 bases lay between the germline ends. The CDR3 has 18 amino acids. CDR3 in DNA: TGTGCCAGCAGTTTCGTCCCGCCAGCAGGGGCTGGCACCGGGGAGCTGTTTTTT. It is translated as CASSFVPPAGAGTGELFF.

The chain recombines TRBV28 with TRBJ2-7; 9 bases line up with TRBD2. Germline V gene lookup returns CDR1 MDHEN and CDR2 SYDVKM. CDR3 length: 15 residues. With 6 bases clipped from V and 4 bases from J, the junction kept 10 bases outside the gene matches. CDR3 DNA sequence: TGTGCCAGCAGCCCCCCCCCAGCGGGAGGTTACGAGCAGTACTTC. Its protein product is CASSPPPAGGYEQYF.